The clone carrying this T cell receptor beta chain was detected ten times or more. Its antigen is as yet unknown. Libraries used roughly 20,000 to 1,100,000 sorted naive CD8 T cells and 10%, 30% or 50% RNA input. Deletions cut 9 bases from V and 1 base from J, with 9 bases between. The CDR3 has 12 amino acids. CDR1 LNHDA and CDR2 SQIVND come from the germline V gene (reference sequence). This specimen belongs to a study of molecular identifiers for immune sequencing clone quantification. Points from the study as a whole: Spiked Jurkat TCR RNA equal to one cell could reportedly be picked out among over 850,000 naive cells. Molecules of identical TCR sharing a barcode could underestimate highly expanded clone sizes.

Bulk TCR libraries were made with methods that had been previously described and with listed TCR primers. TCRdb independently ran MiXCR on the PCR reads; one entry per CDR3 protein. The sample has some 650,000 distinct CDR3 sequences, roughly 21% seen once; the top ten hold roughly 0.85%. The gene calls are TRBV19 and TRBJ1-1; D is unclear. The sequence came from a human donor in good health. Some libraries in this study had Jurkat cell RNA spiked in. Sequencing was carried out using naive CD8+ T cells from blood, with Jurkat cell RNA spiked in. Subset noted: FACS-sorted CD8+CD4-CCR7+CD45RA+ naive T cells. The chain's CDR3 is CASTVGNTEAFF. The CDR3 region has the DNA TGTGCCAGCACGGTCGGGAACACTGAAGCTTTCTTT.